One and the same sample provided the 24 T cell receptor beta chains below, sequenced in a study of cytomegalovirus exposure and HLA in healthy donors. PCR primers comprised 60 Vbeta and 13 Jbeta primers. Data came from immunoSEQ multiplex PCR; TCRdb stores just in-frame clones and leaves some out. The sample includes over 80,000 clones, more than 60% of them seen just once. The source material was PBMCs. All receptors derive from a man in his sixties in good health and CMV-seropositive.

This chain links TRBV5-6 with TRBJ2-2, with D possibly matching TRBD1 (6 bases). V lost 3 bases to trimming and J lost 3 bases, with 15 bases between them. CDR1 and CDR2 (germline): SGHDT, YYEEEE. The CDR3 totals 16 residues. Here the CDR3 reads CASSWDGTTYTGELFF. For the CDR3, the DNA is TGTGCCAGCAGCTGGGACGGGACAACCTACACCGGGGAGCTGTTTTTT.

This chain uses TRBV19 with TRBJ2-2; 7 bases agree with TRBD1. Trimming took 7 bases from V and 3 from J; bases not matched to a gene: 8. The germline CDR1 and CDR2 sequences are LNHDA and SQIVND (reference sequence). This CDR3 has 15 residues. The CDR3 bases are TGTGCCAGTACCGATTGGGGACAGCACACCGGGGAGCTGTTTTTT. Protein: CASTDWGQHTGELFF.

This rearrangement joins TRBV11-3 to TRBJ2-1; 12 bases are a match to TRBD2. From germline, CDR1 is SGHNT and CDR2 YENEEA. The CDR3 extends over 14 amino acids. The junction had 4 bases not matched to a gene; V was cut back by 4 bases and J by 9 bases. The CDR3 is CASSSTLAGGEQFF. The CDR3 nucleotides read TGTGCCAGCAGCTCGACACTAGCGGGGGGTGAGCAGTTCTTC.

V usage is TRBV11-1 and J usage is TRBJ2-7, with D perhaps matching TRBD1 (6 bases). The CDR3 totals 14 residues. V was trimmed by 5 bases and J by 3 bases, leaving 14 bases between them. Germline V CDR1 and CDR2: SGHAT, FQDESV (reference sequence). CDR3 region: CASSPRDTYYEQYF. CDR3 sequence (DNA): TGTGCCAGCAGCCCACGGGACACTTACTACGAGCAGTACTTC.

This clone appeared a single time. V and J are TRBV2 and TRBJ2-1, with D maybe TRBD2 (5 bases). Trimming left V 4 bases short and J 4 bases short, with 11 bases between. CDR1 SNHLY and CDR2 FYNNEI come from the germline V gene. This CDR3 contains 14 residues. In DNA, the CDR3 is TGTGCCAGCAGTGTCGAGCGGAATTACAATGAGCAGTTCTTC. Amino acid sequence: CASSVERNYNEQFF.

The chain recombines TRBV10-3 with TRBJ2-1; D possibly corresponds to TRBD1 (6 bases). This CDR3 has 14 amino acids. Germline CDR1 and CDR2: ENHRY and SYGVKD. The V gene lost 8 bases and the J gene lost 8 bases, with 19 bases spanning the gap. CDR3 amino acids: CAIRTAEGFYEQFF. As DNA, the CDR3 is TGTGCCATCCGGACAGCCGAGGGTTTTTATGAGCAGTTCTTC.

The J gene is TRBJ2-5, the V gene TRBV13, with D hard to call. From germline, CDR1 is PRHDT and CDR2 FYEKMQ (reference sequence). Between the trimmed V and J ends, which lost 1 base and 1 base, there was a span of 10 bases. The CDR3 has 15 amino acids. CDR3 in amino acids: CASSLVYNPQETQYF. The CDR3 nucleotides are TGTGCCAGCAGCTTAGTTTACAACCCCCAAGAGACCCAGTACTTC. The full variable domain, completed using reference TRBV13 and TRBJ2-5, is AAGVIQSPRHLIKEKRETATLKCYPIPRHDTVYWYQQGPGQDPQFLISFYEKMQSDKGSIPDRFSAQQFSDYHSELNMSSLELGDSALYFCASSLVYNPQETQYFGPGTRLLVL.

This sequence joins TRBV5-1 and TRBJ1-1, with TRBD1 identical over 12 bases. CDR1 is SGHRS and CDR2 is YFSETQ in the germline V gene. V was pared by 1 base and J by 4 bases, with 8 bases of the junction left unmatched. The CDR3 sequence is 17 residues long. The CDR3 here is CASSLFPPGQGATEAFF. The CDR3 nucleotides read TGCGCCAGCAGCTTGTTTCCCCCGGGACAGGGGGCCACTGAAGCTTTCTTT.

The chain is built from TRBV7-3 and TRBJ2-3; 9 bases are a match to TRBD1. The germline V gene encodes CDR1 SGHTA and CDR2 FQGTGA. The CDR3 sequence is 15 residues long. Unmatched junction bases numbered 5, after V lost 4 bases and J lost 3 bases. CDR3: CASSYGTGRTDTQYF. DNA of the CDR3: TGTGCCAGCAGCTATGGGACAGGGAGGACAGATACGCAGTATTTT. The whole variable domain, remainder taken from reference TRBV7-3 and TRBJ2-3, is GAGVSQTPSNKVTEKGKYVELRCDPISGHTALYWYRQSLGQGPEFLIYFQGTGAADDSGLPNDRFFAVRPEGSVSTLKIQRTERGDSAVYLCASSYGTGRTDTQYFGPGTRLTVL.

The CDR3 DNA follows: TGTGCCAGCACCCAGGCAAACCGCCACAATGAGCAGTTCTTC. It specifies CASTQANRHNEQFF. The chain couples TRBV6-6 to TRBJ2-1; D is unresolved. In germline, CDR1 is MNHNY, CDR2 SVGAGI (reference sequence). This CDR3 is 14 amino acids long. Deletions cut 7 bases from V and 5 bases from J, with 15 bases between.

There are a few counts of this clone. This chain uses TRBV6-6 with TRBJ1-2; D gene uncertain. Trimming cost V 4 bases and J 0 bases, with 3 bases left between them. Germline assignment: CDR1 MNHNY and CDR2 SVGAGI (reference sequence). The CDR3 loop spans 12 amino acids. The CDR3 reads CASSLANYGYTF. CDR3 sequence (DNA): TGTGCCAGCAGTTTAGCTAACTATGGCTACACCTTC.

The gene calls are TRBV4-2 and TRBJ2-3; 11 nucleotides agree with TRBD1. Germline trimming cut 5 bases from V and 0 bases from J; bases unmatched to any gene: 4. This CDR3 has 16 amino acids. The germline gives CDR1 LGHNA, CDR2 YNFKEQ. In nucleotides, the CDR3 is TGTGCCAGCAGCTTCGGGACAGGGGGAAGCACAGATACGCAGTATTTT. This sequence encodes CASSFGTGGSTDTQYF.

V and J are TRBV7-9 and TRBJ2-3; 10 nucleotides align to TRBD2. The germline CDR1 and CDR2 sequences are SEHNR and FQNEAQ (reference sequence). The trim removed 5 bases at V and 4 bases at J, leaving 12 bases unmatched. The length of the CDR3 is 17 residues. For the CDR3, the DNA is TGTGCCAGCAGCCCATCAGAACTAGCGGGGCCCGCAGATACGCAGTATTTT. Its translation: CASSPSELAGPADTQYF. Based on the CDR3 plus reference TRBV7-9 and TRBJ2-3, the full variable domain is DTGVSQNPRHKITKRGQNVTFRCDPISEHNRLYWYRQTLGQGPEFLTYFQNEAQLEKSRLLSDRFSAERPKGSFSTLEIQRTEQGDSAMYLCASSPSELAGPADTQYFGPGTRLTVL.

This clone came up a few times. The chain recombines TRBV30 with TRBJ2-7; possibly TRBD1 for D (6 bases). Trimming shortened V by 3 bases and J by 10 bases, and 13 bases separated the two germline ends. Germline CDR1 GTSNPN, CDR2 SVGIG (reference sequence). The CDR3 loop spans 11 amino acids. As DNA, the CDR3 is TGTGCCTGGAGCGTACAGGGTCCACAGTACTTC. Translated, it gives CAWSVQGPQYF. The full variable domain, its missing parts supplied by reference TRBV30 and TRBJ2-7, is SQTIHQWPATLVQPVGSPLSLECTVEGTSNPNLYWYRQAAGRGLQLLFYSVGIGQISSEVPQNLSASRPQDRQFILSSKKLLLSDSGFYLCAWSVQGPQYFGPGTRLTVT.

This chain connects TRBV5-3 to TRBJ2-7; 8 bases match TRBD1. TRBV5-3 is annotated as an ORF whose role is uncertain. This CDR3 has 15 amino acids. With V trimmed by 7 bases and J by 3 bases, 12 bases remained unmatched. The CDR3 nucleotides are TGTGCCAGAGGGACAGGCCACCCAAAAAACTACGAGCAGTACTTC. Amino acid sequence: CARGTGHPKNYEQYF.

V is TRBV19 and J is TRBJ2-5; possible D gene TRBD1, 6 bases. Per germline, CDR1 LNHDA and CDR2 SQIVND (reference sequence). The CDR3 spans 13 residues. The V gene lost 7 bases and the J gene lost 5 bases, with 14 bases spanning the gap. DNA of the CDR3: TGTGCCAGTAAATCCTGGGGGCGGGAGACCCAGTACTTC. This codes for CASKSWGRETQYF.

This chain connects TRBV6-1 to TRBJ1-3; the match to TRBD1 covers 7 bases. Losses at the gene ends were 3 bases for V and 3 bases for J; bases not matched to a gene: 11. Per germline, CDR1 MNHNS and CDR2 SASEGT. There are 17 residues in the CDR3. CDR3 in amino acids: CASSDNDRRGHGNTIYF. CDR3 nucleotides: TGTGCCAGCAGTGACAATGATAGGAGGGGGCATGGAAACACCATATATTTT.

This sequence joins TRBV6-1 and TRBJ2-3, with 8 positions matching TRBD2. CDR3 size: 15 residues. The V segment lost 2 bases and the J segment 5 bases; nucleotides outside the gene matches: 6. Germline V gives CDR1 MNHNS, CDR2 SASEGT. The CDR3 DNA reads as TGTGCCAGCAGTGAATGGCGGGGGGAGGGAGATACGCAGTATTTT. Protein: CASSEWRGEGDTQYF.

The rearrangement links TRBV28 to TRBJ1-1; D may be TRBD1 (6 bases). CDR1 and CDR2 from the germline V gene are MDHEN and SYDVKM. The CDR3 spans 15 residues. Between the trimmed V and J ends, which lost 6 bases and 0 bases, there was a span of 14 bases. CDR3 in amino acids: CASRRGGVVNTEAFF. The CDR3 nucleotides are TGTGCCAGCAGAAGGGGGGGGGTTGTGAACACTGAAGCTTTCTTT. Filled out from reference TRBV28 and TRBJ1-1, the complete variable domain reads DVKVTQSSRYLVKRTGEKVFLECVQDMDHENMFWYRQDPGLGLRLIYFSYDVKMKEKGDIPEGYSVSREKKERFSLILESASTNQTSMYLCASRRGGVVNTEAFFGQGTRLTVV.

This sequence joins TRBV5-5 and TRBJ1-4, with TRBD1 identical over 7 bases. The V and J ends lost 4 bases and 8 bases, in that order; junction bases with no gene match: 11. Germline CDR1 SGHKS, CDR2 YYEKEE (reference sequence). The CDR3 has 15 amino acids. The chain's CDR3 is CASSEGARWVEKLFF. CDR3 DNA: TGTGCCAGCAGCGAGGGGGCTCGGTGGGTAGAAAAACTGTTTTTT. Supplemented by reference TRBV5-5 and TRBJ1-4, the full variable domain reads DAGVTQSPTHLIKTRGQQVTLRCSPISGHKSVSWYQQVLGQGPQFIFQYYEKEERGRGNFPDRFSARQFPNYSSELNVNALLLGDSALYLCASSEGARWVEKLFFGSGTQLSVL.

This clone was recorded a few times. V and J are TRBV6-1 and TRBJ1-6; weak D call: TRBD1 (5 bases). The CDR3 has 15 amino acids. In germline, CDR1 is MNHNS, CDR2 SASEGT. V gave up 6 bases and J gave up 7 bases, with 16 bases separating them. CDR3 region: CASRGGEAKNSPLHF. DNA of the CDR3: TGTGCCAGCAGGGGGGGGGAGGCGAAGAATTCACCCCTCCACTTT.

V gene TRBV27 combines with J gene TRBJ2-7; TRBD2 is a possible D gene (7 bases). Germline V CDR1 and CDR2: MNHEY, SMNVEV (reference sequence). Trimming removed 6 bases from V and 3 bases from J, with 18 bases in between. This CDR3 contains 15 residues. DNA for the CDR3: TGTGCCAGCAGACCTGGGGGGGGCGTCCTCTACGAGCAGTACTTC. Amino acid sequence: CASRPGGGVLYEQYF.

In DNA form, the CDR3 reads TGTGCTAGTGGTTTGCGGCCAGGGGGAAGCACAGATACGCAGTATTTT. Protein sequence: CASGLRPGGSTDTQYF. V gene TRBV12-5 combines with J gene TRBJ2-3; 7 bases match TRBD1. The V gene's germline CDR1 is LGHNT and CDR2 FRNRAP. Trimming cost V 2 bases and J 0 bases; bases outside gene matches: 5. CDR3 size: 16 residues. Full variable domain (outside the CDR3, taken from reference TRBV12-5 and TRBJ2-3): DARVTQTPRHKVTEMGQEVTMRCQPILGHNTVFWYRQTMMQGLELLAYFRNRAPLDDSGMPKDRFSAEMPDATLATLKIQPSEPRDSAVYFCASGLRPGGSTDTQYFGPGTRLTVL.

The chain joins TRBV19 to TRBJ1-2; D remains unclear. The CDR3 sequence is 15 residues long. Per germline, CDR1 LNHDA and CDR2 SQIVND (reference sequence). Trimming removed 0 bases from V and 5 bases from J, with 13 bases in between. The CDR3 DNA follows: TGTGCCAGTAGTATAGATCTATGGTCATCTTATGGCTACACCTTC. The encoded protein is CASSIDLWSSYGYTF.